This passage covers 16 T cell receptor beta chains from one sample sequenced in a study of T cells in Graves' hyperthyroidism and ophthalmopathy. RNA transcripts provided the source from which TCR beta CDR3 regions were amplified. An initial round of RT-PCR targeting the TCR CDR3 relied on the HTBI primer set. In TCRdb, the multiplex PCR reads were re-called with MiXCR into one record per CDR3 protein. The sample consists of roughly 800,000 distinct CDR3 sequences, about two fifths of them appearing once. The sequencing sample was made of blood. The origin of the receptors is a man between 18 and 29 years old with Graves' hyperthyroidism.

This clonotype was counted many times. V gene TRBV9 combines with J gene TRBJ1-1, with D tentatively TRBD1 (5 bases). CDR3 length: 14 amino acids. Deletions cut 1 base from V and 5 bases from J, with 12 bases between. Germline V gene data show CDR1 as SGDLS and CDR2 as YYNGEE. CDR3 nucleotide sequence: TGTGCCAGCAGCGTACTGGGGCTTGGGACTGAAGCTTTCTTT. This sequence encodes CASSVLGLGTEAFF.

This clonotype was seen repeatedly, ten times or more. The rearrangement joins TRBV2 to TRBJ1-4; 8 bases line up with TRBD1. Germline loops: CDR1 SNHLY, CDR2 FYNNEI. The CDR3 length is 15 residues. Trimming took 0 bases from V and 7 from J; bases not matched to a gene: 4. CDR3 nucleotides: TGTGCCAGCAGTGAAGCATGGACAGGGATTGAAAAACTGTTTTTT. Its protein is CASSEAWTGIEKLFF.

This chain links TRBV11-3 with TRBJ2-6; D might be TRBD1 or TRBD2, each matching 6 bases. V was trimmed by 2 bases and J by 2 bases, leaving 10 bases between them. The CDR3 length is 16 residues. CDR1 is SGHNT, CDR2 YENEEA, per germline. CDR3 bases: TGTGCCAGCAGCTTATGGGGGGCCACTGGGGCCAACGTCCTGACTTTC. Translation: CASSLWGATGANVLTF.

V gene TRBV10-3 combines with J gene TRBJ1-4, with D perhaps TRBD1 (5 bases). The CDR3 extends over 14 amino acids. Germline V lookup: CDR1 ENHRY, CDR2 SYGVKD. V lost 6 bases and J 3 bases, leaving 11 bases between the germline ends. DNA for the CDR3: TGTGCCATCAGGGCCGGGACCGCTAATGAAAAACTGTTTTTT. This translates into CAIRAGTANEKLFF.

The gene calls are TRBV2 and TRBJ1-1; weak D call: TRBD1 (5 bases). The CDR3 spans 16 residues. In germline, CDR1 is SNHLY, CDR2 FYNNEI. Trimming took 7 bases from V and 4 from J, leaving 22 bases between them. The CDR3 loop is CASTVGDLPRGTEAFF. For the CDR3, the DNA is TGTGCCAGCACCGTCGGGGACCTTCCGCGCGGCACTGAAGCTTTCTTT.

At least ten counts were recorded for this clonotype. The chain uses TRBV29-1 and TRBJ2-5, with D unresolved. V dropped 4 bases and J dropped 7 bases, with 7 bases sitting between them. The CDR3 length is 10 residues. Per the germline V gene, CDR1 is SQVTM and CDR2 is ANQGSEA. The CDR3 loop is CSVATGTQYF. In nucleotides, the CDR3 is TGCAGCGTTGCGACGGGGACCCAGTACTTC. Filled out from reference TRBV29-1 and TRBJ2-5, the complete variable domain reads SAVISQKPSRDICQRGTSLTIQCQVDSQVTMMFWYRQQPGQSLTLIATANQGSEATYESGFVIDKFPISRPNLTFSTLTVSNMSPEDSSIYLCSVATGTQYFGPGTRLLVL.

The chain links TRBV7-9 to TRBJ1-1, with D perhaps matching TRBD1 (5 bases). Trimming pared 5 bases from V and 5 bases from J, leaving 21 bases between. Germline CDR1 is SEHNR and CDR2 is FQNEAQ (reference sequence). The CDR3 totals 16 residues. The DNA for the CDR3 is TGTGCCAGCAGCCAAGATGGAGGGCCCGGGGCGACTGAAGCTTTCTTT. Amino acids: CASSQDGGPGATEAFF.

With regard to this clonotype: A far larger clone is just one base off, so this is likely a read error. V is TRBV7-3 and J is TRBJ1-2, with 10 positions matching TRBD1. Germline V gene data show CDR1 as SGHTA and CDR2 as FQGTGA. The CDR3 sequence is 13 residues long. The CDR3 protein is CANSLGQGYGYTF. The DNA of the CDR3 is TGTGCCAACAGCCTGGGACAGGGGTATGGCTACACCTTC.

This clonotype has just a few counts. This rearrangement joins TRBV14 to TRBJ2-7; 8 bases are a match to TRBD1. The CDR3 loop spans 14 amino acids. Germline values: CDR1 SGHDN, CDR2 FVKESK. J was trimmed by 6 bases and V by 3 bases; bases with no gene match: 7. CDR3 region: CASSQRGQAFEQYF. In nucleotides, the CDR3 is TGTGCCAGCAGCCAGAGGGGACAGGCTTTCGAGCAGTACTTC.

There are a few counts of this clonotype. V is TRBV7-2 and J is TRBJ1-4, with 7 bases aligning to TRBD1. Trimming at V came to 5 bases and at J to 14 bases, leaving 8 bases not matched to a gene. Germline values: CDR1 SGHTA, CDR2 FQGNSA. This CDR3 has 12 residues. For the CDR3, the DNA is TGTGCCAGCAGCCAGGGGGGCAAGGGGCTGTTTTTT. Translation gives CASSQGGKGLFF.

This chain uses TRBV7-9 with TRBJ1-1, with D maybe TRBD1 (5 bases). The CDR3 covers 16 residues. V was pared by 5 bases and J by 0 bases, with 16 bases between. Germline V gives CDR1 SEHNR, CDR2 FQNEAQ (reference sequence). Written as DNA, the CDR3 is TGTGCCAGCAGCCCCACCATGACAGCGTTGAACACTGAAGCTTTCTTT. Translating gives CASSPTMTALNTEAFF.

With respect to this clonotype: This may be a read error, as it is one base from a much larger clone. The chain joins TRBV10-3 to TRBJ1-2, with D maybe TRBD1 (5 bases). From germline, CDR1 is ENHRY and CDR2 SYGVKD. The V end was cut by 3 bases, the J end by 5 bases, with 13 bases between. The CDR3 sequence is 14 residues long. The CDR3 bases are TGTGCCATCAGTGACCTCGGGACGAGGTATGGCTACACCTTC. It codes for CAISDLGTRYGYTF.

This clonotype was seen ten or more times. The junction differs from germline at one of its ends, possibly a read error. Written as DNA, the CDR3 is TGTGCTAGCAGCCAGGGTACTAGCGGACAAGAGACCCAGTACTTC. It translates to CASSQGTSGQETQYF. This chain uses TRBV4-2 with TRBJ2-5; 8 nucleotides line up with TRBD2. This CDR3 region has 15 residues. Germline V gives CDR1 LGHNA, CDR2 YNFKEQ.

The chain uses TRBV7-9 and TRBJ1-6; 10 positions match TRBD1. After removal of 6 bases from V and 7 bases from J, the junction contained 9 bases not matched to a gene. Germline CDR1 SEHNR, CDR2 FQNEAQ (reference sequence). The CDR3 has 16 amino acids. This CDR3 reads CASRSGQGNKNSPLHF. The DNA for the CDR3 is TGTGCCAGCAGATCGGGACAGGGGAATAAGAATTCACCCCTCCACTTT.

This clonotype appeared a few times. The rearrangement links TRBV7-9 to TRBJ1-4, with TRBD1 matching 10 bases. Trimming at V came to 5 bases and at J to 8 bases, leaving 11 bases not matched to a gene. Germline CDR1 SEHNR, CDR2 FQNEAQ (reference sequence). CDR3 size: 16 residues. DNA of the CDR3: TGTGCCAGCAGCGCCCCGGGACAGGGGATCGGGGAAAAACTGTTTTTT. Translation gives CASSAPGQGIGEKLFF.

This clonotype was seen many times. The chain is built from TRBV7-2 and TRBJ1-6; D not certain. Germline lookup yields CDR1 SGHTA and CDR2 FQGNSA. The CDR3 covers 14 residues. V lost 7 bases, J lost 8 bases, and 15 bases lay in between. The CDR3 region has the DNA TGTGCCAGCAACGATGTCTCGGAGGATTCACCCCTCCACTTT. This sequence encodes CASNDVSEDSPLHF.